A selection of T cell receptor beta chains follows, all from one sample in a study of T cells in localized non-small cell lung cancer. Profiling relied on immunoSEQ multiplex PCR, and the TCRdb table lists in-frame clones only, not all of them. The sample holds nearly 15,000 clones, approximately 85% seen once. The material sequenced was peripheral blood, taken before any cancer treatment. The receptors here all came from a female donor over 55 with stage I squamous cell lung carcinoma. Both conserved end residues are part of each CDR3. A D gene is named only where the DNA matches it firmly. Some rows mark clone size as missing; the rest say once, few, many or name a class of expanded clone.

DNA: TGTGCCAGCAGCCAAGTTCCTACGGGAGGGCATGAGCAGTTCTTC
CDR3: CASSQVPTGGHEQFF
length: 15
V: TRBV5-8
D: TRBD2
size: few
J: TRBJ2-1

DNA: TGCAGCGTTAGAAGGACCGACCTCGACGGCTACACCTTC
CDR3: CSVRRTDLDGYTF
length: 13
V: TRBV29-1
D: .
size: .
J: TRBJ1-2

DNA: TGTGCCAGCAGACCCACAGGTGGAGGCTATGGCTACACCTTC
CDR3: CASRPTGGGYGYTF
length: 14
V: TRBV6-5
D: .
size: .
J: TRBJ1-2

DNA: TGTGCCAGCAGTTCCTTCTTGGATGGCTACACCTTC
CDR3: CASSSFLDGYTF
length: 12
V: TRBV28
D: .
size: .
J: TRBJ1-2

DNA: TGTGCCAGCAGGCGGACAGGGGGCGTTTCACCCCTCCACTTT
CDR3: CASRRTGGVSPLHF
length: 14
V: TRBV6-5
D: TRBD1
size: .
J: TRBJ1-6

DNA: TGTGCCAGCAGCTTCTCCGGGACAGGGGGCTACGAGCAGTACTTC
CDR3: CASSFSGTGGYEQYF
length: 15
V: TRBV6-5
D: TRBD1
size: .
J: TRBJ2-7

DNA: TGTGCCAGCAGCTTAGACCAGGGGACTAGCAATCAGCCCCAGCATTTT
CDR3: CASSLDQGTSNQPQHF
length: 16
V: TRBV7-9
D: .
size: .
J: TRBJ1-5

DNA: TGTGCCAGCAACAAGGGTATGAACACTGAAGCTTTCTTT
CDR3: CASNKGMNTEAFF
length: 13
V: TRBV2
D: .
size: .
J: TRBJ1-1

DNA: TGTGCCAGCGGGATAGGGGGGAACTCCTACAATGAGCAGTTCTTC
CDR3: CASGIGGNSYNEQFF
length: 15
V: TRBV27
D: .
size: .
J: TRBJ2-1

DNA: TGTGCCAGCAGCTTGAGGGTGCAGGGGGTCACTGGAAACACCATATATTTT
CDR3: CASSLRVQGVTGNTIYF
length: 17
V: TRBV7-2
D: TRBD1
size: .
J: TRBJ1-3

DNA: TGTGCCAGTAGTATGAACGACAGGGACTCTGGGGCCAACGTCCTGACTTTC
CDR3: CASSMNDRDSGANVLTF
length: 17
V: TRBV19
D: TRBD1
size: .
J: TRBJ2-6

DNA: TGTGCCAGCAGCTTAATAGTGGGGGCGAACACTGAAGCTTTCTTT
CDR3: CASSLIVGANTEAFF
length: 15
V: TRBV7-2
D: .
size: .
J: TRBJ1-1

DNA: TGTGCCAGCAGCGTCCAGGGACAGGGGACCCAGTACTTC
CDR3: CASSVQGQGTQYF
length: 13
V: TRBV11-2
D: TRBD1
size: .
J: TRBJ2-5

DNA: TGTGCCAGCAGTTCCGTAGGTACTAACTATGGCTACACCTTC
CDR3: CASSSVGTNYGYTF
length: 14
V: TRBV6-1
D: .
size: .
J: TRBJ1-2

DNA: TGCGCCAGCGCAAAGGGACAGGCGGGGAGCGAGCAGTACTTC
CDR3: CASAKGQAGSEQYF
length: 14
V: TRBV5-1
D: TRBD1
size: .
J: TRBJ2-7

DNA: TGTGCCAGCAGTGGGCAAACAGGGGGCGAAGGCTACACCTTC
CDR3: CASSGQTGGEGYTF
length: 14
V: TRBV6-1
D: TRBD1
size: .
J: TRBJ1-2

DNA: TGTGCCAGCAGCTCAATCCCCTCAGGAGGCGTCCACAATGAGCAGTTCTTC
CDR3: CASSSIPSGGVHNEQFF
length: 17
V: TRBV5-6
D: .
size: .
J: TRBJ2-1